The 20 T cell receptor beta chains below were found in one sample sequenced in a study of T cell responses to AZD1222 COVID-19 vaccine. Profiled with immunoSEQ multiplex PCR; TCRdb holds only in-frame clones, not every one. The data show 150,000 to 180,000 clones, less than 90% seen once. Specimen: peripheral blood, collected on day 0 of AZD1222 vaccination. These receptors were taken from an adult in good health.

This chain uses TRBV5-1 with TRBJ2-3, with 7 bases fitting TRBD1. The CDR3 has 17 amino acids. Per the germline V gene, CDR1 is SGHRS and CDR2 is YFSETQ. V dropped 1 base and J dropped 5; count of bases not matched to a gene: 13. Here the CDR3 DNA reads TGCGCCAGCAGCTTGTCAGTCGGGACAGCACTGGAAGATACGCAGTATTTT. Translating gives CASSLSVGTALEDTQYF.

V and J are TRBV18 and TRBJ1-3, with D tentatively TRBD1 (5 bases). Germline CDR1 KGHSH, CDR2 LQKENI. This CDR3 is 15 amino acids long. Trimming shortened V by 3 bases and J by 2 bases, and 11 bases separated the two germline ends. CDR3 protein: CASSPAAGTGNTIYF. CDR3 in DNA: TGTGCCAGCTCACCCGCGGCAGGGACTGGAAACACCATATATTTT.

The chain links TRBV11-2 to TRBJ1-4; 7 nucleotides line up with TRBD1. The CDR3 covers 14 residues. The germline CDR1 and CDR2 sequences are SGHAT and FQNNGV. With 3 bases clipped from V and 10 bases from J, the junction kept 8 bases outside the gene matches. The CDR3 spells CASSLGQSRGKLFF. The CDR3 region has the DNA TGTGCCAGCAGCTTGGGACAGTCCCGAGGAAAACTGTTTTTT.

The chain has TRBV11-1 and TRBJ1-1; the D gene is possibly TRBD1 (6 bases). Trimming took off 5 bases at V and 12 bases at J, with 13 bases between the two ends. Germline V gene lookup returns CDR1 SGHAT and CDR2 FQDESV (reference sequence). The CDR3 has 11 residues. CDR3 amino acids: CASSPGGIPFF. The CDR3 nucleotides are TGTGCCAGCAGCCCTGGGGGCATACCTTTCTTT.

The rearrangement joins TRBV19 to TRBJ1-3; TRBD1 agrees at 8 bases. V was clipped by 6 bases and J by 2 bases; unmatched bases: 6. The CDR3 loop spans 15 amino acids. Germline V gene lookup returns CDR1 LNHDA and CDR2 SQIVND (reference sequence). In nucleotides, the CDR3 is TGTGCCAGTAGAGAACAGGGGGGAGCTGGAAACACCATATATTTT. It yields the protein CASREQGGAGNTIYF.

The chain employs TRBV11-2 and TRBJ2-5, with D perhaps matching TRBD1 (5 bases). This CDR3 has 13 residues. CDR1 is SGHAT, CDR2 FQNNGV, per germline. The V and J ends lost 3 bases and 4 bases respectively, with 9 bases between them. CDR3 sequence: CASSFDRGETQYF. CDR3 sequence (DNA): TGTGCCAGCAGCTTTGACAGAGGAGAGACCCAGTACTTC. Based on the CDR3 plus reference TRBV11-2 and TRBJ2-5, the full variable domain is EAGVAQSPRYKIIEKRQSVAFWCNPISGHATLYWYQQILGQGPKLLIQFQNNGVVDDSQLPKDRFSAERLKGVDSTLKIQPAKLEDSAVYLCASSFDRGETQYFGPGTRLLVL.

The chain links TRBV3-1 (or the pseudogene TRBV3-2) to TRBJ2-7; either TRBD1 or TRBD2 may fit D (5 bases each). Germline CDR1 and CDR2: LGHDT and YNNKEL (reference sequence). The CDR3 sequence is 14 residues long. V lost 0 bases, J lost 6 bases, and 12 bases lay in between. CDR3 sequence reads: CASSQEGVGCEQYF. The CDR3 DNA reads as TGTGCCAGCAGCCAAGAGGGGGTCGGGTGCGAGCAGTACTTC.

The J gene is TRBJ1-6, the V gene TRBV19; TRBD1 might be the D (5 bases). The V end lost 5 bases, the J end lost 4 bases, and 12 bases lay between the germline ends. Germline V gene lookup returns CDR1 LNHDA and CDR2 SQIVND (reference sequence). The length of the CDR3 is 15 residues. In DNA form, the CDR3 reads TGTGCCAGTAGTCCCGCCGGGGGTTATAATTCACCCCTCCACTTT. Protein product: CASSPAGGYNSPLHF. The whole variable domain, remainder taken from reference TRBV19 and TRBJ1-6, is DGGITQSPKYLFRKEGQNVTLSCEQNLNHDAMYWYRQDPGQGLRLIYYSQIVNDFQKGDIAEGYSVSREKKESFPLTVTSAQKNPTAFYLCASSPAGGYNSPLHFGNGTRLTVT.

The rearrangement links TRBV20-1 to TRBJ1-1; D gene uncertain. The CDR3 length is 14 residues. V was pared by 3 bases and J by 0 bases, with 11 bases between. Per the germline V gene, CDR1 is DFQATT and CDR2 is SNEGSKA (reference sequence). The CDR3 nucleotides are TGCAGTGCTAGTAACCAGCCCATGAACACTGAAGCTTTCTTT. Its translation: CSASNQPMNTEAFF.

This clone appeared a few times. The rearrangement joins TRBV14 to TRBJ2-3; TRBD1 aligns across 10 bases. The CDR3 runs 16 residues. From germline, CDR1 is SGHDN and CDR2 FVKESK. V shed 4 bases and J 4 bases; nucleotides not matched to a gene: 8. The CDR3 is CASSRLGQGVADTQYF. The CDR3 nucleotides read TGTGCCAGCAGCCGCCTTGGACAGGGGGTAGCAGATACGCAGTATTTT.

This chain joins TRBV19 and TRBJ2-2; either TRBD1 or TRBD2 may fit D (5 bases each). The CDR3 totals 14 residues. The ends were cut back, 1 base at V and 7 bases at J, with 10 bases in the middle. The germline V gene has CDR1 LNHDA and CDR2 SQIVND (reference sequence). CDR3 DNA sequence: TGTGCCAGTAGTATAGGGGGGTTGAGCGGGGAGCTGTTTTTT. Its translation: CASSIGGLSGELFF.

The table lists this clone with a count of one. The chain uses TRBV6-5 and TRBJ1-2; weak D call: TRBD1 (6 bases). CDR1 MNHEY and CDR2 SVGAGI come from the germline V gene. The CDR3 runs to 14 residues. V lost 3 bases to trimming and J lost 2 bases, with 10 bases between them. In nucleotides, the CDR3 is TGTGCCAGCAGTTATGCCACAGGGAACTATGGCTACACCTTC. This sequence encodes CASSYATGNYGYTF.

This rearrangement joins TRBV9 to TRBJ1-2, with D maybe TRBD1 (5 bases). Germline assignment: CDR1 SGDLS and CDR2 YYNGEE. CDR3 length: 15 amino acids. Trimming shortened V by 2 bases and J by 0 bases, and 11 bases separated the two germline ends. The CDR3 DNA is TGTGCCAGCAGCGTCGACAGTTCTTCTAACTATGGCTACACCTTC. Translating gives CASSVDSSSNYGYTF.

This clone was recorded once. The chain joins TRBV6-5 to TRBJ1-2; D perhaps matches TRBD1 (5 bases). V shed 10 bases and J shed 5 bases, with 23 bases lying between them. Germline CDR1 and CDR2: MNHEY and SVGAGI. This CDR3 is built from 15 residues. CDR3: CATNPPPGGGYGYTF. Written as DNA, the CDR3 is TGTGCCACCAATCCCCCCCCCGGGGGAGGTTATGGCTACACCTTC.

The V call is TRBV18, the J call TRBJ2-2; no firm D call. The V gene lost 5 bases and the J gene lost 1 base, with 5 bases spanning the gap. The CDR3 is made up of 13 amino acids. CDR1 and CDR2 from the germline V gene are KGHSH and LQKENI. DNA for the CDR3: TGTGCCAGCTCAAGAGAGAACACCGGGGAGCTGTTTTTT. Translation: CASSRENTGELFF. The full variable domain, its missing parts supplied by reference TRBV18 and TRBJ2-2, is NAGVMQNPRHLVRRRGQEARLRCSPMKGHSHVYWYRQLPEEGLKFMVYLQKENIIDESGMPKERFSAEFPKEGPSILRIQQVVRGDSAAYFCASSRENTGELFFGEGSRLTVL.

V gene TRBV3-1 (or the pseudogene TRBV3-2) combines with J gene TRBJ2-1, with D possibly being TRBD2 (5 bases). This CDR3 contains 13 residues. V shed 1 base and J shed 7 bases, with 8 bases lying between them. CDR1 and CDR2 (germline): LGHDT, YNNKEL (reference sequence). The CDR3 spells CASSQGSGNEQFF. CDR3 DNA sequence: TGTGCCAGCAGCCAAGGGTCGGGGAATGAGCAGTTCTTC.

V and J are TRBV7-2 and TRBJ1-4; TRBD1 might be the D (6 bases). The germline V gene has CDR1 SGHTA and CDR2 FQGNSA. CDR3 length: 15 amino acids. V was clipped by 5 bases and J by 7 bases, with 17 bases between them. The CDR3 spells CASSPRDILSEKLFF. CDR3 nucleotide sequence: TGTGCCAGCAGCCCTCGGGACATACTATCTGAAAAACTGTTTTTT.

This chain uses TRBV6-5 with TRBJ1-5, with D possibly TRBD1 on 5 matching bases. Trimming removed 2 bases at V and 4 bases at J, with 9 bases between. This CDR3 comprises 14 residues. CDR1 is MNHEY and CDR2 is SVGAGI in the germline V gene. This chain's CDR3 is CASSYQGSNQPQHF. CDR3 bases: TGTGCCAGCAGTTACCAGGGCTCTAATCAGCCCCAGCATTTT.

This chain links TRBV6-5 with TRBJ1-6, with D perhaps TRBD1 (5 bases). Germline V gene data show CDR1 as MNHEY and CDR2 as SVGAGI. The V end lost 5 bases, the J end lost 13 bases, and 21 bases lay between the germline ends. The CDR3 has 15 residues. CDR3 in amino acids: CASSPIGAVGMPLHF. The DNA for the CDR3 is TGTGCCAGCAGTCCTATCGGGGCCGTCGGGATGCCCCTCCACTTT.

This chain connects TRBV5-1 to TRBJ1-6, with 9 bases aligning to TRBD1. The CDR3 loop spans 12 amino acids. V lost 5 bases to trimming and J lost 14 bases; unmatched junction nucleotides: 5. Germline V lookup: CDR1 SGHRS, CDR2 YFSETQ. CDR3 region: CASRGTGYSLHF. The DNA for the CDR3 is TGCGCCAGCAGAGGGACAGGGTACTCCCTCCACTTT. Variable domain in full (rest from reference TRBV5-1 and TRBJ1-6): KAGVTQTPRYLIKTRGQQVTLSCSPISGHRSVSWYQQTPGQGLQFLFEYFSETQRNKGNFPGRFSGRQFSNSRSEMNVSTLELGDSALYLCASRGTGYSLHFGNGTRLTVT.